Each of the 32 T cell receptor beta chains below was sequenced from the same sample in a study of T cells after yellow fever vaccination. TCRdb fed the 5' RACE reads into MiXCR, producing one record per CDR3 protein. Of under 200,000 distinct CDR3 sequences listed, around 7.2% were seen once; the top ten hold over 2%. The material was CD4+ T cells sorted from PBMCs, obtained more than 4 days after the first yellow fever vaccination. These receptors originate from a man between 18 and 35 years old who received the YFV17D yellow fever vaccine.

This clonotype was seen at least ten times. Here the CDR3 reads CASSPTGDVVTEAFF. The CDR3 coding sequence is TGCGCCAGCAGCCCTACAGGGGATGTCGTCACTGAAGCTTTCTTT. The chain uses TRBV5-1 and TRBJ1-1, with 7 bases fitting TRBD1. The CDR3 extends over 15 amino acids. Unmatched junction bases numbered 10, after V lost 4 bases and J lost 4 bases. Germline lookup yields CDR1 SGHRS and CDR2 YFSETQ.

In this sample, this clonotype turned up many times. The chain links TRBV7-2 to TRBJ2-2; D gene uncertain. The CDR3 spans 13 residues. The V and J ends lost 3 bases and 8 bases respectively, with 10 bases between them. Looked up from germline, CDR1 is SGHTA and CDR2 is FQGNSA. CDR3 DNA: TGTGCCAGCAGCTTCAGTGTTTTGGGGGAGCTGTTTTTT. Translation: CASSFSVLGELFF.

This clonotype was observed many times. The J gene is TRBJ2-1, the V gene TRBV12-3 or TRBV12-4, with 8 bases identical to TRBD2. There are 15 residues in the CDR3. The trim removed 6 bases at V and 4 bases at J, leaving 8 bases unmatched. The CDR3, as DNA: TGTGCCAGCAGGGGGCTGGCGGGGGGATACAATGAGCAGTTCTTC. Its protein product is CASRGLAGGYNEQFF.

J is TRBJ2-1 and V is TRBV7-9; 7 bases match TRBD1. In germline, CDR1 is SEHNR, CDR2 FQNEAQ (reference sequence). V gave up 5 bases and J gave up 7 bases; unmatched junction bases: 11. The CDR3 is made up of 15 amino acids. In nucleotides, the CDR3 is TGTGCCAGCAGCCGAGGGGGCGAATTTTCGAATGAGCAGTTCTTC. Protein product: CASSRGGEFSNEQFF.

On this clonotype itself: A much more abundant neighbour one base away suggests this may be a read error. J is TRBJ2-5 and V is TRBV10-2; perhaps TRBD2 as D (5 bases). Germline CDR1 and CDR2: WSHSY and SAAADI. The CDR3 runs 13 residues. DNA for the CDR3: TGCGCCAGAAGTGGGCTAGCTAGGGAGACCCAGTACTTC. It specifies CARSGLARETQYF.

The V call is TRBV7-2, the J call TRBJ1-1; no definite D call. Germline V lookup: CDR1 SGHTA, CDR2 FQGNSA. With 3 bases removed from V and 5 bases from J, the gap between germline ends came to 10 bases. The CDR3 extends over 13 amino acids. CDR3 protein: CASSFILRTEAFF. The CDR3 DNA sequence: TGTGCCAGCAGCTTCATCCTCCGGACTGAAGCTTTCTTT.

There are many counts of this clonotype. The chain uses TRBV12-3 or TRBV12-4 and TRBJ2-7; TRBD2 aligns across 7 bases. The J segment lost 8 bases and the V segment lost 7 bases, leaving 8 bases of the junction unmatched. This CDR3 region has 12 residues. This chain's CDR3 is CASTTGRDQQYF. Here the CDR3 DNA reads TGTGCCAGCACCACGGGGAGGGACCAGCAGTACTTC.

This clonotype was found many times. V gene TRBV12-3 or TRBV12-4 combines with J gene TRBJ1-6; D call uncertain. This CDR3 is 14 amino acids long. V lost 6 bases to trimming and J lost 0 bases, with 6 bases between them. CDR3 loop: CASRASSYNSPLHF. The DNA of the CDR3 is TGTGCCAGCAGAGCTAGCTCCTATAATTCACCCCTCCACTTT.

This clonotype was found many times. The chain uses TRBV10-3 and TRBJ2-7; 8 positions agree with TRBD1. V lost 2 bases, J lost 6 bases, and 6 bases stayed unmatched. Germline V lookup: CDR1 ENHRY, CDR2 SYGVKD. The CDR3 covers 14 residues. The CDR3 here is CAISEGGQGPEQYV. The CDR3, as DNA: TGTGCCATCAGTGAGGGAGGACAGGGCCCCGAGCAGTACGTC.

There are many counts of this clonotype. The chain is built from TRBV7-2 and TRBJ1-5; D perhaps matches TRBD1 (6 bases). The CDR3 length is 15 residues. Germline CDR1 SGHTA, CDR2 FQGNSA. The V end was cut by 3 bases, the J end by 11 bases, with 20 bases between. The CDR3 here is CASSLMDGTIMTQHF. CDR3 in DNA: TGTGCCAGCAGCTTGATGGATGGGACAATCATGACCCAGCATTTT.

This clonotype was recorded many times. The chain joins TRBV5-6 to TRBJ1-1; D is unclear. CDR1 is SGHDT and CDR2 is YYEEEE in the germline V gene. The V end lost 3 bases, the J end lost 1 base, and 13 bases lay between the germline ends. The CDR3 totals 15 residues. The CDR3 DNA sequence: TGTGCCAGCAGCTCAACCGGGCGATCGAACACTGAAGCTTTCTTT. Residues: CASSSTGRSNTEAFF.

This clonotype has ten or more counts. The V call is TRBV20-1, the J call TRBJ2-3; 8 nucleotides agree with TRBD2. The CDR3 spans 15 residues. CDR1 and CDR2 (germline): DFQATT, SNEGSKA (reference sequence). J lost 2 bases, V lost 0 bases, and 4 bases had no gene match. CDR3 protein: CSARDRRGDTDTQYF. The CDR3 DNA follows: TGCAGTGCTAGAGATCGGCGGGGGGACACAGATACGCAGTATTTT.

J is TRBJ1-1 and V is TRBV3-1; D gene unclear. This CDR3 contains 13 residues. Germline V CDR1 and CDR2: LGHDT, YNNKEL (reference sequence). V lost 4 bases to trimming and J lost 6 bases, with 12 bases between them. CDR3 amino acids: CASSLGHGAEAFF. The CDR3 coding sequence is TGTGCCAGCAGCCTTGGCCACGGCGCTGAAGCTTTCTTT.

This clonotype was detected many times. The chain employs TRBV6-4 and TRBJ2-2, with D possibly TRBD1 on 6 matching bases. Trimming removed 6 bases from V and 6 bases from J, with 8 bases in between. CDR3 size: 12 residues. CDR1 is MRHNA, CDR2 SNTAGT, per germline. CDR3 nucleotides: TGTGCCAGCAGCCAGGGGTCCGGGGAGCTGTTTTTT. Protein sequence: CASSQGSGELFF.

This clonotype was observed many times. Lacking the conserved final phenylalanine or tryptophan, this CDR3 likely reflects a read error. The chain joins TRBV5-1 to TRBJ1-4; no clear D gene. The CDR3 covers 14 residues. V lost 2 bases and J lost 8, with 13 bases in between. In germline, CDR1 is SGHRS, CDR2 YFSETQ. The CDR3 loop is CASSFDGRTEKLFL. CDR3 bases: TGCGCCAGCAGCTTTGATGGCAGGACCGAAAAACTGTTTCTT.

Comment on this clonotype: Just one base apart from a much larger clone, this may be a read error. This CDR3 is missing its conserved last phenylalanine or tryptophan, likely due to a read error. The limits of the CDR3 on the DNA are not certain, so only TCRdb's listed CDR3 is given. The genes are TRBV21-1 and TRBJ1-4; the table gives TRBD1 as D, unverified against the DNA. TRBV21-1 is an annotated pseudogene. The CDR3 sequence runs 12 residues, both termini included. This CDR3 reads CASSKARDRLFS.

The CDR3, as DNA: TGTGCCAGCACTGGGTCTGGAAACACCATATATTTT. Encoded protein: CASTGSGNTIYF. This rearrangement joins TRBV6-5 to TRBJ1-3; D gene uncertain. The CDR3 covers 12 residues. Trimming took 7 bases from V and 1 from J, leaving 5 bases between them. CDR1 and CDR2 from the germline V gene are MNHEY and SVGAGI.

This clonotype was detected many times. The chain links TRBV4-1 to TRBJ1-6, with D possibly TRBD1 on 5 matching bases. This CDR3 has 13 amino acids. The V end was cut by 0 bases, the J end by 13 bases, with 10 bases between. Germline V gene data show CDR1 as MGHRA and CDR2 as YSYEKL. The CDR3 nucleotides read TGCGCCAGCAGCCAAGATGGGACCACGCCCCTCCACTTT. Amino acid sequence: CASSQDGTTPLHF.

Only a few counts were recorded for this clonotype. The genes are TRBV7-3 and TRBJ2-2, with TRBD2 matching 7 bases. The V gene's germline CDR1 is SGHTA and CDR2 FQGTGA. The CDR3 totals 14 residues. With 6 bases clipped from V and 1 base from J, the junction kept 2 bases outside the gene matches. The CDR3 protein is CASRPGGNTGELFF. In nucleotides, the CDR3 is TGTGCCAGCAGACCGGGGGGGAACACCGGGGAGCTGTTTTTT.

The rearrangement joins TRBV12-3 or TRBV12-4 to TRBJ1-2, with 7 bases fitting TRBD1. The CDR3 covers 16 residues. The V segment lost 3 bases and the J segment 0 bases; nucleotides outside the gene matches: 7. This CDR3 is CASSFGAGGANYGYTF. In DNA, the CDR3 is TGTGCCAGCAGTTTTGGAGCAGGGGGGGCTAACTATGGCTACACCTTC.

This clonotype was counted many times. Here the CDR3 reads CASSFGWQGRYEQYF. In nucleotides, the CDR3 is TGTGCCAGCAGTTTCGGTTGGCAGGGACGCTACGAGCAGTACTTC. The chain carries TRBV27 and TRBJ2-7; D possibly uses TRBD1 or TRBD2 (5 bases each). The CDR3 loop spans 15 amino acids. Trimming stripped 3 bases from V and 3 bases from J, with 15 bases between. Germline CDR1 MNHEY, CDR2 SMNVEV (reference sequence).

This clonotype was seen repeatedly, ten times or more. The chain carries TRBV12-3 or TRBV12-4 and TRBJ2-3; D not resolved. Trimming shortened V by 6 bases and J by 0 bases, and 10 bases separated the two germline ends. This CDR3 is 14 amino acids long. The DNA for the CDR3 is TGTGCCAGCAGACTTACTCAGAGCACAGATACGCAGTATTTT. Translation: CASRLTQSTDTQYF.

In this sample, this clonotype turned up many times. The CDR3, as DNA: TGTGCCAGCAGCCAACTGGGTGGCGAGCAGTACTTC. This gives the protein CASSQLGGEQYF. J is TRBJ2-7 and V is TRBV3-1; D not certain. The CDR3 contains 12 residues. Looked up from germline, CDR1 is LGHDT and CDR2 is YNNKEL (reference sequence). The germline V and J ends were trimmed by 2 bases and 6 bases, with 8 bases remaining between them.

This clonotype was observed at least ten times. The chain carries TRBV5-4 and TRBJ2-1, with TRBD1 matching 7 bases. Germline CDR1 and CDR2: SGHNT and YYREEE (reference sequence). Losses at the gene ends were 0 bases for V and 5 bases for J; bases not matched to a gene: 5. This CDR3 spans 15 amino acids. CDR3 sequence reads: CASSLGTGLHNEQFF. CDR3 DNA sequence: TGTGCCAGCAGCTTGGGGACAGGTCTTCACAATGAGCAGTTCTTC.

The sample holds many counts of this clonotype. This chain joins TRBV29-1 and TRBJ1-1; D is ambiguous. V lost 3 bases to trimming and J lost 1 base, with 6 bases between them. The CDR3 has 12 amino acids. Per germline, CDR1 SQVTM and CDR2 ANQGSEA. The CDR3 DNA reads TGCAGCGTTGATGAACAGAACACTGAAGCTTTCTTT. Translation gives CSVDEQNTEAFF.

This clonotype has just a few counts. The chain carries TRBV12-3 or TRBV12-4 and TRBJ2-1; 7 bases align to TRBD1. The V segment lost 6 bases and the J segment 6 bases; nucleotides outside the gene matches: 11. The CDR3 is 15 amino acids. This CDR3 reads CASSQTRGQANEQFF. Written as DNA, the CDR3 is TGTGCCAGCAGCCAGACCCGTGGACAGGCCAATGAGCAGTTCTTC.

Worth noting for this clonotype: Germline is not matched at one junction end, which may reflect a read error. The V and J genes are TRBV28 and TRBJ2-3; 7 nucleotides line up with TRBD1. The CDR3 is 12 amino acids. Germline CDR1 MDHEN, CDR2 SYDVKM. The CDR3 coding sequence is TGTGTCAGCAGGGGGAACTCAGATACGCAGTATTTT. It codes for CVSRGNSDTQYF.

This sequence joins TRBV12-3 or TRBV12-4 and TRBJ2-3; no clear D. Between the trimmed V and J ends, which lost 6 bases and 3 bases, there was a span of 10 bases. CDR3 length equals 13 residues. For the CDR3, the DNA is TGTGCCAGCAGCATACGACGGACAGATACGCAGTATTTT. Residues: CASSIRRTDTQYF.

This clonotype was seen a handful of times. The chain couples TRBV4-1 to TRBJ2-2; 7 bases line up with TRBD1. The CDR3 covers 17 residues. Per the germline V gene, CDR1 is MGHRA and CDR2 is YSYEKL. With 0 bases clipped from V and 4 bases from J, the junction kept 8 bases outside the gene matches. CDR3 DNA sequence: TGCGCCAGCAGCCAAGACTACAGGGGTAAAGGCACCGGGGAGCTGTTTTTT. Amino acids: CASSQDYRGKGTGELFF.

This clonotype was observed a handful of times. The chain employs TRBV5-1 and TRBJ1-5; tentatively, D is TRBD1 (5 bases). The CDR3 covers 15 residues. The V end was cut by 0 bases, the J end by 4 bases, with 11 bases between. Germline CDR1 is SGHRS and CDR2 is YFSETQ. The CDR3 DNA follows: TGCGCCAGCAGCTTGGGGCCGGGGCTGAATCAGCCCCAGCATTTT. This translates into CASSLGPGLNQPQHF.

This clonotype was observed at least ten times. The chain links TRBV3-1 to TRBJ2-7, with TRBD1 matching over 8 bases. Germline assignment: CDR1 LGHDT and CDR2 YNNKEL (reference sequence). V lost 5 bases, J lost 3 bases, and 9 bases stayed unmatched. The CDR3 covers 15 residues. CDR3 amino acids: CASSADRVSNYEQYF. CDR3 nucleotides: TGTGCCAGCAGCGCGGACAGGGTTTCGAACTACGAGCAGTACTTC.

This clonotype was seen many times. This chain uses TRBV18 with TRBJ2-2; D uncertain. The CDR3 has 13 amino acids. The V end was cut by 0 bases, the J end by 8 bases, with 7 bases between. Germline V lookup: CDR1 KGHSH, CDR2 LQKENI. As DNA, the CDR3 is TGTGCCAGCTCACCACCCCCCCCGGGGGAGCTGTTTTTT. This encodes CASSPPPPGELFF.